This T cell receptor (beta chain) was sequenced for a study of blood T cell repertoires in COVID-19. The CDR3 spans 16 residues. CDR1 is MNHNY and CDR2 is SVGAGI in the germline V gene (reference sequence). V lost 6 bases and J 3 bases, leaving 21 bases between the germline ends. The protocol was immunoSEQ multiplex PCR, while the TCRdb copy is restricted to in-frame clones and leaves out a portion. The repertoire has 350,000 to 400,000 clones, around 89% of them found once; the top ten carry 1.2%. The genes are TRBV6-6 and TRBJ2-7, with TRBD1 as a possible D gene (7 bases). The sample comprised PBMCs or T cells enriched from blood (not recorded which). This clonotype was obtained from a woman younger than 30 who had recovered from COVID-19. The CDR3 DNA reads TGTGCCAGCAGGCGAAACAGGGGAGGTTTTTACTACGAGCAGTACTTC. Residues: CASRRNRGGFYYEQYF.